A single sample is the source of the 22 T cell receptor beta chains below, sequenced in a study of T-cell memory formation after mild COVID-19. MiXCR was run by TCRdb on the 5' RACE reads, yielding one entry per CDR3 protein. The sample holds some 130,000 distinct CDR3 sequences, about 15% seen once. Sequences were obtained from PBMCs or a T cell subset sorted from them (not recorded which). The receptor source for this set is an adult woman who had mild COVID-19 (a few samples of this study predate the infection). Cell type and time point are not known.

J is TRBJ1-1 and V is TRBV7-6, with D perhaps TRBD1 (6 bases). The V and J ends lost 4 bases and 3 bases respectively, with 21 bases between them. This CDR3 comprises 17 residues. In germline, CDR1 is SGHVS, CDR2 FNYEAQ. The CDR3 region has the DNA TGTGCCAGCAGCTCACCTTACAGGGCCCCTGGGGACACTGAAGCTTTCTTT. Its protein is CASSSPYRAPGDTEAFF.

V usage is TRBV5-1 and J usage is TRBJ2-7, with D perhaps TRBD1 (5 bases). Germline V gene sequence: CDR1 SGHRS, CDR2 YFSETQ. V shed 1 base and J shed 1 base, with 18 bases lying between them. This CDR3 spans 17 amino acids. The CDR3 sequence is CASSLTWSSRVSYEQYF. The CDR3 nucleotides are TGCGCCAGCAGCTTGACCTGGTCCTCCAGGGTATCCTACGAGCAGTACTTC.

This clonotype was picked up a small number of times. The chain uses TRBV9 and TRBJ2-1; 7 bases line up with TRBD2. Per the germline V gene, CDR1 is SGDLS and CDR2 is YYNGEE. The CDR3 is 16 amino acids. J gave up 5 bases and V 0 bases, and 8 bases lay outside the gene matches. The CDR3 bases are TGTGCCAGCAGCGTAGCTGGGGGGAGGGTTGACAATGAGCAGTTCTTC. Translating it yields CASSVAGGRVDNEQFF.

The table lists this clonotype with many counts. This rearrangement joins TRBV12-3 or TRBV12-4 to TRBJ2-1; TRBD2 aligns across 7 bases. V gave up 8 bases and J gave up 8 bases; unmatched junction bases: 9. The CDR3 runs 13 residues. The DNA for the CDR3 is TGTGCCAGCCTGGGGCTAGCGGTTGATGAGCAGTTCTTC. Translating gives CASLGLAVDEQFF.

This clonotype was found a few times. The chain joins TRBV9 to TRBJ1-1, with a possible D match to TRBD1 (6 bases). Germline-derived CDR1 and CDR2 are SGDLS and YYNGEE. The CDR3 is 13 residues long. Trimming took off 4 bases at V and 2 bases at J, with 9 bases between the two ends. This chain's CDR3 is CASSQGTNTEAFF. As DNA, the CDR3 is TGTGCCAGCAGCCAGGGGACTAACACTGAAGCTTTCTTT.

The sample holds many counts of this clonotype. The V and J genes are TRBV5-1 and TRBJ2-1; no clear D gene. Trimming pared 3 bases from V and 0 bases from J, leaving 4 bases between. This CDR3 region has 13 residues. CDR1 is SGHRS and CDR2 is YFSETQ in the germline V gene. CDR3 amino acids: CASSSSSYNEQFF. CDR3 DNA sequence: TGCGCCAGCAGCTCTAGCTCCTACAATGAGCAGTTCTTC.

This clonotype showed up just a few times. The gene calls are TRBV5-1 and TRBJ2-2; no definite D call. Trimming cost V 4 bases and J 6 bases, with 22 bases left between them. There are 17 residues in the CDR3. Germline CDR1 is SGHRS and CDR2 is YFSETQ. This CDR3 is CASSNPQNTQFAGELFF. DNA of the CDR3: TGCGCCAGCAGCAATCCTCAGAACACCCAATTCGCCGGGGAGCTGTTTTTT.

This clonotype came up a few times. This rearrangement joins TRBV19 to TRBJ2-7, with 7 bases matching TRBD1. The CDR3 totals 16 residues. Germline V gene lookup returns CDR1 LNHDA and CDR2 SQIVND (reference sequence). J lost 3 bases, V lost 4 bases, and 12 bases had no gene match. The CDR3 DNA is TGTGCCAGTAGTACGTGGTGGACAGGACAAATCTACGAGCAGTACTTC. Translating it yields CASSTWWTGQIYEQYF.

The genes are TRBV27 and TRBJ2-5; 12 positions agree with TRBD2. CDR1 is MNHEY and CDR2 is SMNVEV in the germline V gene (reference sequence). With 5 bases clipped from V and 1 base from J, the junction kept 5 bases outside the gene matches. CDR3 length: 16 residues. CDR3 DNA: TGTGCCAGCAGTCCCGGACTAGCGGGGACCCAAGAGACCCAGTACTTC. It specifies CASSPGLAGTQETQYF.

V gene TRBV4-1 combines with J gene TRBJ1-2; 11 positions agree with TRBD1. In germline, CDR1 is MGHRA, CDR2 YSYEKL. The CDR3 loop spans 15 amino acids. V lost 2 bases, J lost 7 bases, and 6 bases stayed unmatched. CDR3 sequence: CASSQLGQGASGYTF. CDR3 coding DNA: TGCGCCAGCAGCCAACTAGGACAGGGGGCGAGTGGCTACACCTTC.

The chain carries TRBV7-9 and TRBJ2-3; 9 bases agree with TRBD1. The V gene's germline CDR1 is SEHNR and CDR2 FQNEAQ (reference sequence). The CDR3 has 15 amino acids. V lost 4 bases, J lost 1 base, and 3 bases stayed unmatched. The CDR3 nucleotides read TGTGCCAGCAGCTCCTGGGACAGGGGCACAGATACGCAGTATTTT. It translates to CASSSWDRGTDTQYF.

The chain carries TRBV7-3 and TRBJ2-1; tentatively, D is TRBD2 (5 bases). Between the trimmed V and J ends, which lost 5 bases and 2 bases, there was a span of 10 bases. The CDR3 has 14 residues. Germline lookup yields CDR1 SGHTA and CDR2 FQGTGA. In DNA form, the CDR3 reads TGTGCCAGCAGCCTCGGGATTACCTACAATGAGCAGTTCTTC. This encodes CASSLGITYNEQFF.

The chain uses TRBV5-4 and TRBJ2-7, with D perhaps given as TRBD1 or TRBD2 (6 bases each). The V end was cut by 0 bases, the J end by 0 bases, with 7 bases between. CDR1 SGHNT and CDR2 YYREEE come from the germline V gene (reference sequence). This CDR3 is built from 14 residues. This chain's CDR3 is CASSLAGASYEQYF. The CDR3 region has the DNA TGTGCCAGCAGCTTGGCGGGGGCCTCCTACGAGCAGTACTTC.

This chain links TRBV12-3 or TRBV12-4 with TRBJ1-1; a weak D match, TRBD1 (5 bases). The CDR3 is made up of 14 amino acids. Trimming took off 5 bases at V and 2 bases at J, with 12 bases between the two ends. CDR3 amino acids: CASSKKGYNTEAFF. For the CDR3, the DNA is TGTGCCAGCAGTAAAAAGGGGTATAACACTGAAGCTTTCTTT.

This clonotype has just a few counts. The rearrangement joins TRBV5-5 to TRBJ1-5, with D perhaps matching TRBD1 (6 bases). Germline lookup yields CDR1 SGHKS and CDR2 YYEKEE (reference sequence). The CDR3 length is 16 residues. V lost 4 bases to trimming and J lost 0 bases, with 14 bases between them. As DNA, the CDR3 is TGTGCCAGCAGCCCCGGTAGGACAGATAGCAATCAGCCCCAGCATTTT. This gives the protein CASSPGRTDSNQPQHF.

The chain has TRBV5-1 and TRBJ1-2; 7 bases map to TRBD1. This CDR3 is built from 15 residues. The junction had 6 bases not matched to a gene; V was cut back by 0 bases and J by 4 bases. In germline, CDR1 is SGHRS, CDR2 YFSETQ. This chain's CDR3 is CASSLEGAEFYGYTF. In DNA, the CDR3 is TGCGCCAGCAGCTTGGAGGGGGCGGAATTCTATGGCTACACCTTC.

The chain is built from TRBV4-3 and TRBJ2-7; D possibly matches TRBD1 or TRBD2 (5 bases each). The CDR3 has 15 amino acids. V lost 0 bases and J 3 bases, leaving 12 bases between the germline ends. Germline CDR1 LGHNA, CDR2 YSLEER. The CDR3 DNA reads TGCGCCAGCAGCCAAGATCGGGACGGGATCTACGAGCAGTACTTC. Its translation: CASSQDRDGIYEQYF.

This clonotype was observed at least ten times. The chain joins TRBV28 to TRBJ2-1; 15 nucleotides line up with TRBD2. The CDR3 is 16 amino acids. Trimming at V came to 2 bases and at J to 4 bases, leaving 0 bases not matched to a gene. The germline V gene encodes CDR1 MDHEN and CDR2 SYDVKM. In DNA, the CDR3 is TGTGCCAGCAGTTTAGGACTAGCGGGAGGGTACAATGAGCAGTTCTTC. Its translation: CASSLGLAGGYNEQFF.

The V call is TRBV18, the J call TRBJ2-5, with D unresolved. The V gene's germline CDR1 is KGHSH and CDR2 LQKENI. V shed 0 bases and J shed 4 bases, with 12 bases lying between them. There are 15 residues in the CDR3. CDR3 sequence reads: CASSPPATSRETQYF. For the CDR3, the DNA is TGTGCCAGCTCACCACCTGCGACTTCTCGAGAGACCCAGTACTTC.

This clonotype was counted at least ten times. The CDR3 DNA reads as TGCGCCAGCAGCTTGGTTGGGACAACGAACACCGGGGAGCTGTTTTTT. It encodes CASSLVGTTNTGELFF. The V call is TRBV5-1, the J call TRBJ2-2; D may be TRBD1 (6 bases). With 0 bases removed from V and 0 bases from J, the gap between germline ends came to 9 bases. The CDR3 length is 16 residues. Germline V gene sequence: CDR1 SGHRS, CDR2 YFSETQ.

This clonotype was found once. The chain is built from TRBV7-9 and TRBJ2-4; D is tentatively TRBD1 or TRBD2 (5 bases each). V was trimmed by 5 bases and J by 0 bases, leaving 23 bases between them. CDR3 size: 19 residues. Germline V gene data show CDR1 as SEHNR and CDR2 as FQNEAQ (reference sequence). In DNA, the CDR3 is TGTGCCAGCAGCCCCGATTGGGCGGCCGGGACGCTAGCCAAAAACATTCAGTACTTC. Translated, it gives CASSPDWAAGTLAKNIQYF.

The CDR3 bases are TGTGCCACCAGTGATTTAAGGGGTCGGCAAGATACGCAGTATTTT. Translating it yields CATSDLRGRQDTQYF. The V call is TRBV24-1, the J call TRBJ2-3, with D possibly matching TRBD1 (5 bases). The germline V gene encodes CDR1 KGHDR and CDR2 SFDVKD. The CDR3 loop spans 15 amino acids. Trimming took off 1 base at V and 5 bases at J, with 12 bases between the two ends.